This T cell receptor beta chain stems from a study of blood T cells in healthy people across ages. Across the whole study: The capture of about one barcoded beta molecule per two T cells was achieved by template switching.

Sample-barcoded 5' priming and a J-beta primer mix drove a second PCR of about 6 to 12 cycles. TCRdb ran MiXCR on the 5' RACE reads and lists one entry per CDR3 protein. The table lists under 850,000 distinct CDR3 sequences, around 36% of them singletons. The sample consisted of blood. This clonotype was obtained from a man aged 18 to 29 in good health.

For the CDR3, the DNA is TGTGCCAGCAGCTTCGGCGAACGAGCGGAGAACAATGAGCAGTTCTTC. This codes for CASSFGERAENNEQFF. The V and J genes are TRBV7-9 and TRBJ2-1, with D tentatively TRBD2 (5 bases). V shed 3 bases and J shed 5 bases, with 17 bases lying between them. The V gene's germline CDR1 is SEHNR and CDR2 FQNEAQ (reference sequence). CDR3 size: 16 residues.